The T cell receptor beta chain described here comes from a study of blood T cell repertoires in COVID-19. Assay: immunoSEQ multiplex PCR; the TCRdb copy retains only in-frame clones and omits some. The repertoire consists of fewer than 200,000 clones, with about 85% occurring once and the leading ten covering about 1.2%. V gave up 2 bases and J gave up 1 base; unmatched junction bases: 2. This CDR3 contains 15 residues. Germline assignment: CDR1 MNHEY and CDR2 SVGEGT. The sequencing sample was made of peripheral blood. The clonotype originates from a man aged 55 to 69 who had recovered from COVID-19. The chain combines TRBV6-2 or TRBV6-3 with TRBJ1-1; TRBD1 aligns across 9 bases. The CDR3 DNA reads TGTGCCAGCAGTTACGGGGACAGGGCGAACACTGAAGCTTTCTTT. Encoded protein: CASSYGDRANTEAFF.